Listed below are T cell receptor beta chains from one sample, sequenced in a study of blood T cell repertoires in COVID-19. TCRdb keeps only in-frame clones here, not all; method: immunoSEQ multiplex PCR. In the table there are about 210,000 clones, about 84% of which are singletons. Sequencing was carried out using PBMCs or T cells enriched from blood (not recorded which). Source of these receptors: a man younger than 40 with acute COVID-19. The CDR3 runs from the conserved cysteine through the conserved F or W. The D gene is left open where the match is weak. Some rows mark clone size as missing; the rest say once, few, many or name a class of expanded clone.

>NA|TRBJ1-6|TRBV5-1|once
CASSSDPGSFNSPLHF
TGCGCCAGCAGCTCTGACCCGGGATCCTTTAATTCACCCCTCCACTTT
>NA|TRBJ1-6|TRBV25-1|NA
CASTPRIGTGGSPLHF
TGTGCCAGCACTCCTAGGATTGGGACGGGGGGTTCACCCCTCCACTTT
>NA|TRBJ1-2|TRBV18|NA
CASSPPVSRGYGYTF
TGTGCCAGCTCACCACCGGTCAGCCGAGGCTATGGCTACACCTTC
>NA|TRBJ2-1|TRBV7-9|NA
CASSLPATGGGNEQFF
TGTGCCAGCAGCTTACCCGCCACCGGGGGAGGCAATGAGCAGTTCTTC
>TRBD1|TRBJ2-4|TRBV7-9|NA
CASSPQGVAKNIQYF
TGTGCCAGCAGCCCGCAGGGGGTAGCCAAAAACATTCAGTACTTC
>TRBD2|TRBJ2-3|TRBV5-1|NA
CASSSQGAGGLDTQYF
TGCGCCAGCAGCTCGCAGGGAGCGGGGGGGCTGGATACGCAGTATTTT
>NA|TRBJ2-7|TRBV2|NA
CASKGTPYEQYF
TGTGCCAGCAAGGGGACTCCCTACGAGCAGTACTTC
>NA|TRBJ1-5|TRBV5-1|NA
CASSLDGGEQPQHF
TGCGCCAGCAGCTTGGATGGGGGGGAGCAGCCCCAGCATTTT
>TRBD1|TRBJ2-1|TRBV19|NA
CASSTQGNEQFF
TGTGCCAGTAGTACACAGGGGAATGAGCAGTTCTTC
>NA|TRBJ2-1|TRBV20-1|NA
CSAPQGNEQFF
TGCAGTGCTCCACAGGGCAATGAGCAGTTCTTC
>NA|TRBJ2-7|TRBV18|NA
CASSPAADEQYF
TGTGCCAGCTCACCCGCCGCGGACGAGCAGTACTTC
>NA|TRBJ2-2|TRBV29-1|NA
CSVDGGLTGELFF
TGCAGCGTTGATGGCGGTCTCACCGGGGAGCTGTTTTTT
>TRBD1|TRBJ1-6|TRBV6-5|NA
CASTPGTGVSPLHF
TGTGCCAGCACCCCAGGGACAGGGGTCTCACCCCTCCACTTT
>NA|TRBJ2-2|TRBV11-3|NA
CASSTETGELFF
TGTGCCAGCAGTACAGAAACCGGGGAGCTGTTTTTT
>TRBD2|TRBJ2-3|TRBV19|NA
CASSRLAGVLTDTQYF
TGTGCCAGTAGCCGCCTGGCGGGGGTCCTCACAGATACGCAGTATTTT
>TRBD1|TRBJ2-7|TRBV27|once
CASTSRTGNREQYF
TGTGCCAGCACCTCCAGGACAGGGAATCGCGAGCAGTACTTC
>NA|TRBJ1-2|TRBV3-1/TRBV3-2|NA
CASSLMAGVMGGYTF
TGTGCCAGCAGCCTCATGGCGGGGGTCATGGGTGGCTACACCTTC
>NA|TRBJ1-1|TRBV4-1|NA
CASRQAMNTEAFF
TGCGCCAGCAGACAGGCCATGAACACTGAAGCTTTCTTT
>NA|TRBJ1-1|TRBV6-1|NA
CASSELNTEAFF
TGTGCCAGCAGTGAACTCAACACTGAAGCTTTCTTT
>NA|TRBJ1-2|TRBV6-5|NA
CASHSLPGQSGYTF
TGTGCCAGCCATTCTCTTCCGGGTCAAAGTGGCTACACCTTC
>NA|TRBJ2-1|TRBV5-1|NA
CASSFFTGSGNEQFF
TGCGCCAGCAGCTTCTTCACAGGGAGTGGCAATGAGCAGTTCTTC
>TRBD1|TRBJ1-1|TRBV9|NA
CASSVGTGGLNTEAFF
TGTGCCAGCAGCGTAGGGACAGGGGGCCTGAACACTGAAGCTTTCTTT
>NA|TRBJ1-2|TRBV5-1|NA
CASSVWSGTPSDGYTF
TGCGCCAGCAGCGTCTGGTCCGGGACACCCTCCGATGGCTACACCTTC
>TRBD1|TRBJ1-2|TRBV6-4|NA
CASSDSRQGSYGYTF
TGTGCCAGCAGTGACTCGAGACAGGGAAGCTATGGCTACACCTTC
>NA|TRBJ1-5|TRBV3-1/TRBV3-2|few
CASSRDYSNQPQHF
TGTGCCAGCAGCCGAGATTATAGCAATCAGCCCCAGCATTTT
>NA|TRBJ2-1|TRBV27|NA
CASSLHPSLANEQFF
TGTGCCAGCTCCCTCCACCCCTCACTAGCTAATGAGCAGTTCTTC
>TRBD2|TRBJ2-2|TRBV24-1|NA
CATSDSAGGMNTGELFF
TGTGCCACCAGTGATTCCGCGGGGGGGATGAACACCGGGGAGCTGTTTTTT
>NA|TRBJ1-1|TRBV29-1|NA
CSVGQGDTEAFF
TGCAGCGTTGGCCAGGGCGACACTGAAGCTTTCTTT
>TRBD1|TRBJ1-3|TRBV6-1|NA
CASSEMGQGGNTIYF
TGTGCCAGCAGTGAAATGGGACAGGGCGGAAACACCATATATTTT
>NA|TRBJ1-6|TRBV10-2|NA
CASSEQGDSPLHF
TGCGCCAGCAGTGAACAGGGTGATTCACCCCTCCACTTT